This T cell receptor beta chain is drawn from a study of response to subunit inactivated influenza vaccine. TCRdb passed the RT-PCR reads through MiXCR, listing each CDR3 protein once. The table shows about 620,000 distinct CDR3 sequences, with about 10% occurring only once. This clonotype was recorded a few times. This CDR3 has 13 amino acids. V lost 0 bases and J lost 7, with 4 bases in between. The sample was also linked to a second study, of T cells expressing NK-cell markers. This second study notes: In generating TCR beta cDNA, 5'RACE template switching with UMIs was used. From sorted CD3+CD56+NKG2C+, CD3+CD56+NKG2C- and CD3+CD56-NKG2C+ T cells came the TCR beta repertoires. Among the eight sequenced donors, seven tested HCMV-seropositive and one tested seronegative. In several experiments, an anti-gamma-delta TCR antibody restricted sorting to alpha-beta TCR T cells. The CD3+CD56-NKG2C+ fraction of four donors was likewise dominated by these clonotypes.

This chain joins TRBV12-3 or TRBV12-4 and TRBJ1-6; no reliable D call. The sequenced sample was PBMCs from blood, obtained on the day of vaccination. The sequence derives from a man aged 45 to 65 who received an inactivated influenza vaccine. The CDR3 reads CASSLAQNSPLHF. CDR3 coding DNA: TGTGCCAGCAGTTTAGCCCAGAATTCACCCCTCCACTTT.